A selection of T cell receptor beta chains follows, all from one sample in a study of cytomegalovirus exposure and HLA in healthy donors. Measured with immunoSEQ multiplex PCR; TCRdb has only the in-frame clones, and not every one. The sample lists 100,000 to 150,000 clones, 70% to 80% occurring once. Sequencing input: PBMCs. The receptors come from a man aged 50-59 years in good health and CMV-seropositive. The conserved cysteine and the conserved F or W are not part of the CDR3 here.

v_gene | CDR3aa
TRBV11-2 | ASSLGSSGGALETQY
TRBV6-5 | ASSRPGTRDRGYT
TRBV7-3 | ASSLYAGSYNEQF
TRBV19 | ASSIVAGLRDNEQF
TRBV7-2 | ASSLRTSGSYEQY
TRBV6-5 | ASSYLTARSYEQY
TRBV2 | ASSENLPTGSSPLH
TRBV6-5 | ASSHRGGDTEAF
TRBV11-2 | ASSLVGRYSYEQY
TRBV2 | ASSGYSRGFQETQY
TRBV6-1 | ASSPRSAKDTEAF
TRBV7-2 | ASSLDGGQPQH
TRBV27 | ASSLRTGNNSPLH
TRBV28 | ASSFEKGKGNYGYT
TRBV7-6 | ASSSRQSYEQY
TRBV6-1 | ASFRDFLNTEAF
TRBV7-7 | ASSSDRGEQF
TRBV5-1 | ASSLGDRATDTQY
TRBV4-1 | ASSSRLDTNTGELF
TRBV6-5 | ASSSPLTGWHTEAF
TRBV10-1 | ASSPGTGTNEQY
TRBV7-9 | ASSSGVSTELNEQF
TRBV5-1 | ASGRGGIGPKNIQY
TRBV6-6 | ASSPTGLGQETQY
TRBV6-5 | ASSLHRAYEQY
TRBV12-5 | ASGWGQNTEAF
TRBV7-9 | ASHRDSEAF
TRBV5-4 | ASSTGRNYEQY
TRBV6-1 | ASHVLDRFNYGYT
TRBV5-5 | ASSKDRGNTEAF
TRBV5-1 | ASSLFGRGGRTEAF
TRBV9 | ASSVGVTQY
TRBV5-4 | ASSLQPGSNQPQH
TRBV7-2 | ASSLTYLSGNTIY
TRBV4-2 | ASTRGTSVDEQY
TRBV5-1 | ASSSRGDNEQY
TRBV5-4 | ASSSGGQGNEKLF
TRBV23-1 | ASSQLGGAPPGNTIY
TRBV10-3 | AINQPGLAGEQF
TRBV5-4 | ASSLQGAREETQY
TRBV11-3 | ASSLDLVRNEQF
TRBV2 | AGALRGGTGELF